Given below is one T cell receptor beta chain in context. The antigen is unknown. TRB rearrangements were amplified by touch-down multiplex PCR with mixed TRB-A/B primers. One entry per CDR3 protein, without DNA, is what TCRdb gives after re-calling the multiplex PCR reads. The repertoire table contains under 2,500 distinct CDR3 sequences. These data belong to a study of T cell clusters in autoimmune cytopenias. Study-level background: Per sample, median TRB depth was approximately 48,000 reads, yielding a median roughly 2,200 distinct clonotypes. Study results and caveats: TRB repertoire shifts in secondary cytopenia and chronic lymphocytic leukemia mostly reflected lymphoma, not autoimmunity. Clustering suggested that physiological T cell clusters were missing in primary autoimmune cytopenia patients.

TRB was amplified from approximately 250 ng of peripheral blood genomic DNA per sample. CDR3 size: 13 residues. CDR1 SEHNR and CDR2 FQNEAQ come from the germline V gene (reference sequence). The genes are TRBV7-9 and TRBJ2-1; without DNA, the TCRdb call of TRBD2 cannot be checked. The clonotype originates from a human donor with an autoimmune cytopenia or autoimmune hepatitis (not recorded which). The sequenced sample was peripheral blood. The CDR3 protein is CASSARLENEQFF. Full variable domain (missing parts from reference TRBV7-9 and TRBJ2-1): DTGVSQNPRHKITKRGQNVTFRCDPISEHNRLYWYRQTLGQGPEFLTYFQNEAQLEKSRLLSDRFSAERPKGSFSTLEIQRTEQGDSAMYLCASSARLENEQFFGPGTRLTVL.